The 7 T cell receptor beta chains in this list originate from one sample, sequenced in a study of T cells in women clearing cervical HPV infection. Libraries were prepared by immunoSEQ multiplex PCR; TCRdb keeps only in-frame clonotypes and omits some of them. The sample includes about 23,000 clones. Material: blood buffy coat. The receptors shown here come from a woman aged 18 to 75 with a cervical HPV16 infection that either progressed to CIN3+ or cleared (not recorded which).

With regard to this clone: The read stops 3 residues short of the end of the CDR3; the missing end is completed from the germline J gene. The genes are TRBV19 and TRBJ1-2; D uncertain. Germline lookup yields CDR1 LNHDA and CDR2 SQIVND (reference sequence). The CDR3 is made up of 11 amino acids. With 10 bases removed from V and 7 bases from J, the gap between germline ends came to 13 bases. The CDR3 is CATDIHAGYTF. The CDR3 DNA, read in part, is TGTGCCACTGATATACACGCTGGC.

CDR3 loop: CASSIGGTEAFF. Partial CDR3 DNA: TGTGCCAGCAGCATCGGGGGGACTGAA. This chain joins TRBV7-9 and TRBJ1-1, with D maybe TRBD1 (5 bases). The read falls 3 residues short of the CDR3 end, and the missing part is taken from the germline J gene. V was pared by 5 bases and J by 5 bases, with 9 bases between. Germline CDR1 is SEHNR and CDR2 is FQNEAQ (reference sequence). This CDR3 is 12 amino acids long.

In regard to this clone: Coverage ceases 3 residues before the CDR3 finishes, and the germline J gene fills in the end. The chain has TRBV7-7 and TRBJ2-2; tentative D call: TRBD1 (6 bases). In germline, CDR1 is SSHAT, CDR2 FNYEAQ (reference sequence). Trimming shortened V by 4 bases and J by 7 bases, and 10 bases separated the two germline ends. The CDR3 consists of 13 residues. CDR3 DNA, as far as it was read: TGTGCCAGCAGCTCCACAGGGATCGGGGAG. This translates into CASSSTGIGE. The CDR3 in full is CASSSTGIGELFF.

On this clone itself: The sequence runs out 3 residues before the end of the CDR3; the remainder is reconstructed from the germline J gene. The genes are TRBV5-8 and TRBJ1-2; 9 bases agree with TRBD1. Trimming removed 3 bases from V and 4 bases from J; junction bases left unmatched: 4. The V gene's germline CDR1 is SGHTS and CDR2 YDEGEE. The CDR3 covers 14 residues. CDR3 DNA, as far as it was read: TGTGCCAGCAGCTATGGGGGACAGGGCTATGGC. Translated: CASSYGGQGYG. The CDR3 as a whole reads CASSYGGQGYGYTF.

With regard to this clone: A read error may produce the germline difference seen at one junction end. The read finishes 3 residues shy of the CDR3 end, and the germline J gene is used to complete it. The sample has other DNA sequences that encode this CDR3 too. This chain connects TRBV18 to TRBJ2-5, with 8 bases aligning to TRBD1. Germline V lookup: CDR1 KGHSH, CDR2 LQKENI. This CDR3 spans 14 amino acids. Incomplete CDR3 DNA: TGTGCCAGCACACCCCAGGGGGCCCAAGAGACC. This translates into CASTPQGAQET. The full CDR3 protein is CASTPQGAQETQYF. The full variable domain, in which reference TRBV18 and TRBJ2-5 provide the parts outside the CDR3, is NAGVMQNPRHLVRRRGQEARLRCSPMKGHSHVYWYRQLPEEGLKFMVYLQKENIIDESGMPKERFSAEFPKEGPSILRIQQVVRGDSAAYFCASTPQGAQETQYFGPGTRLLVL.

The CDR3: CASSPGESEQYF. CDR3 bases read: TGTGCCAGCTCACCCGGGGAGTCCGAG. J is TRBJ2-7 and V is TRBV18; D may be TRBD2 (5 bases). The read stops 3 residues short of the end of the CDR3; the missing end is completed from the germline J gene. V lost 3 bases and J 6 bases, leaving 9 bases between the germline ends. Germline assignment: CDR1 KGHSH and CDR2 LQKENI. The CDR3 is 12 amino acids.

In the case of this clone: Coverage ceases 3 residues before the CDR3 finishes, and the germline J gene fills in the end. The V and J genes are TRBV6-1 and TRBJ1-5; D perhaps matches TRBD1 (5 bases). This CDR3 comprises 15 residues. The germline gives CDR1 MNHNS, CDR2 SASEGT. Trimming took 4 bases from V and 0 from J, leaving 10 bases between them. This chain's CDR3 is CASSGLGVSNQPQHF. The DNA read from the CDR3 is TGTGCCAGCAGTGGCCTAGGGGTTAGCAATCAGCCC.